This T cell receptor (beta chain) was identified in a study of a mutant IDH1 vaccine in newly diagnosed glioma. Whole-study findings and limits: Most patients, approximately 92%, showed vaccine-induced immune responses.

Described time point: week 23, last vaccination. A single vaccine dose contained 300 ug of mutant IDH1 20-mer peptide, and topical imiquimod was used with it. Each tumor in the donors was a new WHO grade 3 or 4 astrocytoma, IDH1-mutant and ATRX-lost. This clone is medium-sized by share. The antigen is unknown. Libraries were prepared by immunoSEQ multiplex PCR; TCRdb keeps only in-frame clonotypes and omits some of them. The sample lists tens of thousands of clones; about 80% were seen once. The V and J ends lost 0 bases and 2 bases, in that order; junction bases with no gene match: 2. The length of the CDR3 is 16 residues. Germline V gene lookup returns CDR1 MGHRA and CDR2 YSYEKL.

The chain is built from TRBV4-1 and TRBJ2-3; 10 bases are shared with TRBD2. The specimen was PBMCs, collected from a glioma patient whose treatment included an IDH1 peptide vaccine. This clonotype was sampled from a man in his forties or fifties with glioma. In DNA form, the CDR3 reads TGCGCCAGCAGCCAAGATCTAGCGGGGGTCACAGATACGCAGTATTTT. It yields the protein CASSQDLAGVTDTQYF.